Ten or more counts support the clone carrying this TCR beta chain. The data stem from a study of regulatory T cells in long-lasting Graves disease. Time point specified: newly diagnosed GD, antithyroid drugs for less than 3 months. With RNA extracted from PBMCs as input, the TCR library was made. Into tubes containing EDTA, about 9.6 milliliters of peripheral blood were drawn. Germline CDR1 is DFQATT and CDR2 is SNEGSKA (reference sequence). CDR3 length: 16 residues. V lost 1 base to trimming and J lost 4 bases, with 16 bases between them. Researchers made TCR beta libraries by using iRepertoire HTBI primers and running Arm-PCR on CDR3 regions. One entry per CDR3 protein results from TCRdb running MiXCR on the multiplex PCR reads. The data show around 480,000 distinct CDR3 sequences, about 16% seen once. These data also formed part of another study, on T cells in Graves' hyperthyroidism and ophthalmopathy.

The genes are TRBV20-1 and TRBJ2-2; a weak D match, TRBD1 (5 bases). The sequence came from a man in his forties with Graves disease. The source material was peripheral blood mononuclear cells (PBMCs), sampled at new diagnosis, from a patient treated with antithyroid drugs. CDR3: CSARVTPGRSTGELFF. CDR3 nucleotides: TGCAGTGCTAGAGTTACCCCAGGGCGAAGCACCGGGGAGCTGTTTTTT.